This TCR beta chain is from a study of cytomegalovirus exposure and HLA in healthy donors. Study findings and constraints: The classifier was said to identify cytomegalovirus status with high specificity and sensitivity. In vitro work confirmed that a few CMV-associated chains recognize CMV antigens. Clusters of TCRs from the first cohort tended to co-occur in the 120 validation repertoires (as a later analysis found). There were under 200 TCR beta chains listed as cytomegalovirus-associated.

About this clone: Its specificity is not known.

The table came from immunoSEQ multiplex PCR; TCRdb's copy has only in-frame clones and leaves some out. The sample carries a few hundred thousand clones, 88% recorded once. The CDR3 covers 11 residues. Per germline, CDR1 MDHEN and CDR2 SYDVKM. V was trimmed by 6 bases and J by 7 bases, leaving 10 bases between them. The sample taken for sequencing was PBMCs. The receptor was derived from a woman younger than 35 in good health and CMV-seronegative. V and J are TRBV28 and TRBJ2-7; no firm D call. This CDR3 is CASSETLEQYF. The DNA of the CDR3 is TGTGCCAGCAGCGAGACTTTAGAGCAGTACTTC.